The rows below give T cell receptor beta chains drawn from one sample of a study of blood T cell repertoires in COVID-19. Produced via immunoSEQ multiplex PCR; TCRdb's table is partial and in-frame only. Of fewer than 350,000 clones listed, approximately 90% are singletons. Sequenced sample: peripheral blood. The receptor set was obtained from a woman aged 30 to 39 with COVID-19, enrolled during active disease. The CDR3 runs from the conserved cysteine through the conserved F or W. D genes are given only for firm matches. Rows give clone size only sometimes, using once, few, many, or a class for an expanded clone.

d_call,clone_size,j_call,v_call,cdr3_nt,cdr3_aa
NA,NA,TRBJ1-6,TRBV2,TGTGCCAGCAGTGACAGGGGTTTCAATTCACCCCTCCACTTT,CASSDRGFNSPLHF
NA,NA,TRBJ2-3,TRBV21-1,TGTGCCTGCCCTCCCCCCGGGAGGGCCGGAGATACGCAGTATTTT,CACPPPGRAGDTQYF
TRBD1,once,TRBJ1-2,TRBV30,TGTGCCTCCCGGACAGGGCCTTTTATTGATGGCTACACCTTC,CASRTGPFIDGYTF
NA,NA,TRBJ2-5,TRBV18,TGTGCCAGCTCACCATACAGTGAAGAGACCCAGTACTTC,CASSPYSEETQYF
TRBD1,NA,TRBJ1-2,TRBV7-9,TGTGCCAGCGCGAGGACAGGACCGGGCTATGGCTACACCTTC,CASARTGPGYGYTF
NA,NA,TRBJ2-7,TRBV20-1,TGCAGTGCTAGGGACAGCCCCGAGCAGTACTTC,CSARDSPEQYF
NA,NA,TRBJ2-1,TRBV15,TGTGCCACCAGCAGGACCCGGGACACCTCCTACAATGAGCAGTTCTTC,CATSRTRDTSYNEQFF
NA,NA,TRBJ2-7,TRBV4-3,TGCGCCAGCAGCCAAGTCCGGCAGGCAGAGCAGTACTTC,CASSQVRQAEQYF
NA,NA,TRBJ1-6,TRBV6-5,TGTGCCAGCAGTTACCTCGCAGGGGCTCGGAATTCACCCCTCCACTTT,CASSYLAGARNSPLHF
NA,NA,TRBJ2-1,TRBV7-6,TGTGCCAGCAGCTTCAGGGTAGCCGGGTCCTACAATGAGCAGTTCTTC,CASSFRVAGSYNEQFF
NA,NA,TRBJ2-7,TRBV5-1,TGCGCCAGCAGCCCGGGTTTCTACGAGCAGTACTTC,CASSPGFYEQYF
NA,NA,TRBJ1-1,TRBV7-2,TGTGCCAGCAGCTTACAGGGGACCATGAACACTGAAGCTTTCTTT,CASSLQGTMNTEAFF
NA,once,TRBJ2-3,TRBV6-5,TGTGCCAGCAGTTACTCAGGGAGTCTGACAGATACGCAGTATTTT,CASSYSGSLTDTQYF
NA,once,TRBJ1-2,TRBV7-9,TGTGCCAGCAGCTTAGCGAACAGAGATGGCTACACCTTC,CASSLANRDGYTF
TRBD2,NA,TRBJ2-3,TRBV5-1,TGCGCCAGCAGCTTGGCCCCAGCGGGGGGCACAGATACGCAGTATTTT,CASSLAPAGGTDTQYF
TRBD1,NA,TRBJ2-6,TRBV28,TGTGCCAGCAGTTCGACAGGGGCTGGGGCCAACGTCCTGACTTTC,CASSSTGAGANVLTF
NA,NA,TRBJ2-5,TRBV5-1,TGCGCCAGCAGCTTATACCCCGGGGACACACAAGAGACCCAGTACTTC,CASSLYPGDTQETQYF
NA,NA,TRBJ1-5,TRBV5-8,TGTGCCAGCAGAGCGAGCATAGGAGCTACTAGCAATCAGCCCCAGCATTTT,CASRASIGATSNQPQHF
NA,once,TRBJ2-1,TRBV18,TGTGCCAGCTCACCACCGCAGGGCGGATTGTACAATGAGCAGTTCTTC,CASSPPQGGLYNEQFF
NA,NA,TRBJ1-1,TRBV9,TGTGCCAGCAGCCCCGGGGGGGGGTACATGAACACTGAAGCTTTCTTT,CASSPGGGYMNTEAFF
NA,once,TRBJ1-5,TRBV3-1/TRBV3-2,TGTGCCAGCAGCCAAGGACTGAAGAATCAGCCCCAGCATTTT,CASSQGLKNQPQHF
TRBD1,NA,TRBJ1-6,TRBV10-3,TGTGCCATCAGTGAGGGGGACAGGGGTGGTTCACCCCTCCACTTT,CAISEGDRGGSPLHF
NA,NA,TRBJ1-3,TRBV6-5,TGTGCCAGCGGGATAGGACAGCCTTTGTACACCATATATTTT,CASGIGQPLYTIYF
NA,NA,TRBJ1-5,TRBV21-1,TGTGCCAGCCCCGAAACCCCCGAGAGCAATCAGCCCCAGCATTTT,CASPETPESNQPQHF
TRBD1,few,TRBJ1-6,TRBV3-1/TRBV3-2,TGTGCCAGCAGCCCGATGGACAGGGGGAGTAATTCACCCCTCCACTTT,CASSPMDRGSNSPLHF
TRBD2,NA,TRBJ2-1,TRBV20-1,TGCAGTGCCACCGGGACTAGTAATCAGTTCTTC,CSATGTSNQFF
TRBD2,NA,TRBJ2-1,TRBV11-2,TGTGCCAGCAGCTCTAGCGGGTCCAATGAGCAGTTCTTC,CASSSSGSNEQFF
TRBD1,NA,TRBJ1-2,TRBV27,TGTGCCAGCAGTCGGGGACAGGGGATCTCCTATGGCTACACCTTC,CASSRGQGISYGYTF
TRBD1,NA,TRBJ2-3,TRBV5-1,TGCGCCAGCAGCCGTCCGGGACAGGGGGCAGATACGCAGTATTTT,CASSRPGQGADTQYF
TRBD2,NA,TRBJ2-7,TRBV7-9,TGTGCCAGCAGCTTAACTACCGGGAGGTGGTACTTC,CASSLTTGRWYF
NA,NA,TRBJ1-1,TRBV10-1,TGCGCCAGCAGTGAGTCCCCAGGGAACACTGAAGCTTTCTTT,CASSESPGNTEAFF
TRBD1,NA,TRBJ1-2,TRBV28,TGTGCCAGCAGCGTCCCGGGGAGGACAGGTGTAAACTATGGCTACACCTTC,CASSVPGRTGVNYGYTF
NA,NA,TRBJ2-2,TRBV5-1,TGCGCCAGCAGCTTGGGTGGCCGGGAGCTGTTTTTT,CASSLGGRELFF
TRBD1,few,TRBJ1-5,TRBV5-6,TGTGCCAGCAGCTCCTGGGGACAGGGCTCTCGAGAACAGCCCCAGCATTTT,CASSSWGQGSREQPQHF
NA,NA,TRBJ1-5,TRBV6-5,TGTGCCAGCAGCCTCCGACAGTCTCGTCAGCCCCAGCATTTT,CASSLRQSRQPQHF
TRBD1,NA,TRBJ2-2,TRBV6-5,TGTGCCAGCAGCGGCCTTGACAGGGTTCACGGGGAGCTGTTTTTT,CASSGLDRVHGELFF
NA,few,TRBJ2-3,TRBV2,TGTGCCAGCAGTGAAAGGTTCGGGGTCGCAGATACGCAGTATTTT,CASSERFGVADTQYF
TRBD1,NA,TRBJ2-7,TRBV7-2,TGTGCCAGCAGCTTAATATGGCAGGGGGCGCACGAGCAGTACTTC,CASSLIWQGAHEQYF
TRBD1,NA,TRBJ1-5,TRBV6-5,TGTGCCAGCAAGGGGGCCCGGGATCAGCCCCAGCATTTT,CASKGARDQPQHF
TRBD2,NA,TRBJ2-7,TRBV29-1,TGCAGCGTTGAACTAGCGGAGAGGGGCTACGAGCAGTACTTC,CSVELAERGYEQYF
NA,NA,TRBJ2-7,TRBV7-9,TGTGCCAGCAGCTTCACATACGAGCAGTACTTC,CASSFTYEQYF
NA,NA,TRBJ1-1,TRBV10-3,TGTGCCATCAGTGAGTCACGAGGTACTGAAGCTTTCTTT,CAISESRGTEAFF
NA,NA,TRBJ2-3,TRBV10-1,TGCGCCAGCAGTGAGTCACGGGTAGCAGATACGCAGTATTTT,CASSESRVADTQYF
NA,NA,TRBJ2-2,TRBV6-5,TGTGCCAGCACCCCAGCAGGAACCGGGGAGCTGTTTTTT,CASTPAGTGELFF
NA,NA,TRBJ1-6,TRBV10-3,TGTGCCATCAGTGAGTCCAGGAATTCACCCCTCCACTTT,CAISESRNSPLHF
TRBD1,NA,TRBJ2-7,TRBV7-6,TGTGCCAGCAGCTTGCGGACAGGAACGACCTACGAGCAGTACTTC,CASSLRTGTTYEQYF
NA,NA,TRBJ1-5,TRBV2,TGTGCCAGCAGGCAGGAGGGCAATCAGCCCCAGCATTTT,CASRQEGNQPQHF
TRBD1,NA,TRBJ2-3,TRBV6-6,TGTGCCAGCAGTTACTCGGGACAGCCCACAGATACGCAGTATTTT,CASSYSGQPTDTQYF
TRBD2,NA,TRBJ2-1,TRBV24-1,TGTGCCACCAGTGATTTTGGGGCACGCGGGGGTTACAATGAGCAGTTCTTC,CATSDFGARGGYNEQFF
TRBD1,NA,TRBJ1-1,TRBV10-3,TGTGCCATCAGGGGGACAGGGACTGCTGAAGCTTTCTTT,CAIRGTGTAEAFF
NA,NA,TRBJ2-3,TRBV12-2,TGTGCAAGTCGCTTAGTAGCCCTGTTACGGGAGAAGACAGATACGCAGTATTTT,CASRLVALLREKTDTQYF